What follows is one T cell receptor (beta chain) and its context. The data stem from a study of blood T cell repertoires in COVID-19. Across the whole study: T cells, B-cell-depleted T cells, or PBMCs supplied cDNA or gDNA.

Profiled with immunoSEQ multiplex PCR; TCRdb holds only in-frame clones, not every one. The sample holds some 390,000 clones, about 88% seen once. The V and J ends lost 0 bases and 2 bases, in that order; junction bases with no gene match: 7. This CDR3 region has 17 residues. Germline CDR1 is SGDLS and CDR2 is YYNGEE. The source material was peripheral blood. The clonotype comes from a human donor in a cohort sampled during active COVID-19. This rearrangement joins TRBV9 to TRBJ1-3, with 8 bases that match TRBD1. CDR3 bases: TGTGCCAGCAGCGTAGACCCTTTGGACAGGGCTGGAAACACCATATATTTT. Translation: CASSVDPLDRAGNTIYF.